Only one count was recorded for the clone carrying this TCR beta chain. CDR1 and CDR2 (germline): SGHTS, YDEGEE. Trimming took 0 bases from V and 0 from J, leaving 9 bases between them. The CDR3 runs to 16 residues. The sample belongs to a study of blood T cell repertoires in COVID-19. Study-level background: Samples taken during acute and convalescent COVID-19 were collected in the United States, Italy and Spain.

Original handling: Amplification from reference gene primers served as the basis for estimated nucleated cell counts. Produced via immunoSEQ multiplex PCR; TCRdb's table is partial and in-frame only. Clone size and the V and J calls come from that table; the DNA yielded D and trimming. The data contain about 88,000 clones, about 90% of them seen just once; the ten biggest clones take up roughly 15%. This sequence joins TRBV5-8 and TRBJ1-4; possible D gene TRBD1, 5 bases. Specimen: peripheral blood. The receptor comes from a male donor with acute or convalescent COVID-19. The CDR3 is CASSLEGQATNEKLFF. As DNA, the CDR3 is TGTGCCAGCAGCTTGGAGGGGCAAGCAACTAATGAAAAACTGTTTTTT.